This T cell receptor beta chain was found in a study of shared clonotypes between healthy human individuals. Germline assignment: CDR1 SGHRS and CDR2 YFSETQ. V lost 1 base and J lost 4, with 12 bases in between. This CDR3 region has 15 residues. Some clones are missing from TCRdb's copy, which holds only in-frame ones; the method was immunoSEQ multiplex PCR. Among approximately 740,000 clones, under 80% were seen once, and the ten largest hold 1.7%. This TCR came from a woman younger than 45 in good health. The sequencing input was memory CD4+ T cells sorted from blood. Subset meaning: CD45RA-negative fraction. The chain carries TRBV5-1 and TRBJ2-1; D might be TRBD1 (6 bases). CDR3 protein: CASSLPQGKYNEQFF. CDR3 DNA: TGCGCCAGCAGCTTGCCACAGGGAAAATACAATGAGCAGTTCTTC. Based on the CDR3 plus reference TRBV5-1 and TRBJ2-1, the full variable domain is KAGVTQTPRYLIKTRGQQVTLSCSPISGHRSVSWYQQTPGQGLQFLFEYFSETQRNKGNFPGRFSGRQFSNSRSEMNVSTLELGDSALYLCASSLPQGKYNEQFFGPGTRLTVL.